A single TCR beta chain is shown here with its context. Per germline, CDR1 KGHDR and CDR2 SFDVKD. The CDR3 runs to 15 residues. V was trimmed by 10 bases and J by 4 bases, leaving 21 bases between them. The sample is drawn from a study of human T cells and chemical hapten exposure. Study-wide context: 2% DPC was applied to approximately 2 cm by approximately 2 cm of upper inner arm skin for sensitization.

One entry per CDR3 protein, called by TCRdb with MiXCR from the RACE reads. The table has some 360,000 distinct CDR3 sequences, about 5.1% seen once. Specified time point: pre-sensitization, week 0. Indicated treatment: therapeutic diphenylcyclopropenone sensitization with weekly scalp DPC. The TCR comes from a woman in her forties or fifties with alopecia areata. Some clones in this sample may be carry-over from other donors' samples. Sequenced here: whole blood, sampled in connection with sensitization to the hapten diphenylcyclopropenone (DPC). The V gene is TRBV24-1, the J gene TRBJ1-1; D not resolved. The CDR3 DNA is TGTGCCACTCTAGAATCCCGGGCGCATGGCACTGAAGCTTTCTTT. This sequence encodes CATLESRAHGTEAFF.